The 27 T cell receptor beta chains below were found in one sample sequenced in a study of blood T cell repertoires in COVID-19. Method: immunoSEQ multiplex PCR; TCRdb's copy keeps in-frame clones and lacks some. The data hold over 45,000 clones, with over 75% observed a single time. The specimen sequenced was peripheral blood. These receptors originate from a man between 60 and 75 years old with acute or convalescent COVID-19.

The chain combines TRBV28 with TRBJ1-2; D call uncertain. Between the trimmed V and J ends, which lost 6 bases and 5 bases, there was a span of 16 bases. The CDR3 runs 14 residues. Per the germline V gene, CDR1 is MDHEN and CDR2 is SYDVKM. The CDR3: CASRQQRADYGYTF. The CDR3 DNA follows: TGTGCCAGCAGGCAACAGCGAGCGGATTATGGCTACACCTTC.

The V call is TRBV7-9, the J call TRBJ2-6; D is perhaps TRBD2 (5 bases). Trimming took off 4 bases at V and 0 bases at J, with 10 bases between the two ends. Germline values: CDR1 SEHNR, CDR2 FQNEAQ (reference sequence). The CDR3 runs to 16 residues. This CDR3 reads CASSSGRDSGANVLTF. The DNA of the CDR3 is TGTGCCAGCAGCTCCGGACGGGACTCTGGGGCCAACGTCCTGACTTTC. Full variable domain (outside the CDR3, taken from reference TRBV7-9 and TRBJ2-6): DTGVSQNPRHKITKRGQNVTFRCDPISEHNRLYWYRQTLGQGPEFLTYFQNEAQLEKSRLLSDRFSAERPKGSFSTLEIQRTEQGDSAMYLCASSSGRDSGANVLTFGAGSRLTVL.

The chain combines TRBV5-1 with TRBJ1-6; unclear D gene. CDR1 SGHRS and CDR2 YFSETQ come from the germline V gene. There are 14 residues in the CDR3. The V gene lost 0 bases and the J gene lost 4 bases, with 5 bases spanning the gap. This CDR3 is CASSLDGYNSPLHF. In DNA form, the CDR3 reads TGCGCCAGCAGCTTGGACGGTTATAATTCACCCCTCCACTTT.

V usage is TRBV4-2 and J usage is TRBJ1-6; no definite D call. The CDR3 is made up of 14 amino acids. V was shortened by 1 base and J by 10 bases, with 11 bases between the two germline ends. The germline CDR1 and CDR2 sequences are LGHNA and YNFKEQ. The DNA for the CDR3 is TGTGCCAGCAGCCAAGGGCAGGAAAACTCACCCCTCCACTTT. Translation: CASSQGQENSPLHF.

This clone was recorded once. The CDR3 nucleotides are TGCGCCAGCAGCTTACAGGGATATGGCTACACCTTC. This encodes CASSLQGYGYTF. The chain couples TRBV5-1 to TRBJ1-2; weak D call: TRBD1 (6 bases). The CDR3 spans 12 residues. Germline-derived CDR1 and CDR2 are SGHRS and YFSETQ. The V and J ends lost 2 bases and 5 bases respectively, with 7 bases between them.

This rearrangement joins TRBV11-1 to TRBJ2-3, with 9 positions matching TRBD2. With 5 bases clipped from V and 4 bases from J, the junction kept 7 bases outside the gene matches. This CDR3 has 15 residues. CDR1 SGHAT and CDR2 FQDESV come from the germline V gene (reference sequence). The DNA for the CDR3 is TGTGCCAGCAGCCCCGGGGGCGGGGGGGCAGATACGCAGTATTTT. Its protein product is CASSPGGGGADTQYF. Combining the CDR3 with reference TRBV11-1 and TRBJ2-3 gives the whole variable domain EAEVAQSPRYKITEKSQAVAFWCDPISGHATLYWYRQILGQGPELLVQFQDESVVDDSQLPKDRFSAERLKGVDSTLKIQPAELGDSAMYLCASSPGGGGADTQYFGPGTRLTVL.

V gene TRBV6-5 combines with J gene TRBJ1-5, with TRBD1 matching 8 bases. The V gene end was trimmed by 3 bases and the J gene end by 7 bases; junction bases not matched to a gene: 8. Germline CDR1 MNHEY, CDR2 SVGAGI. This CDR3 has 15 residues. The CDR3 region has the DNA TGTGCCAGCAGTTATACGACAGGGGATGACCAGCCCCAGCATTTT. Protein: CASSYTTGDDQPQHF.

V gene TRBV4-1 combines with J gene TRBJ2-1; TRBD2 matches at 9 bases. There are 16 residues in the CDR3. V lost 1 base and J lost 2; bases outside the gene matches: 3. Germline CDR1 reads MGHRA; CDR2 reads YSYEKL. The CDR3 DNA follows: TGCGCCAGCAGCCAAGCCCCTAGCGGGGCCTACAATGAGCAGTTCTTC. Protein sequence: CASSQAPSGAYNEQFF.

This clone turned up a few times. This chain joins TRBV19 and TRBJ1-1, with TRBD1 matching over 9 bases. The CDR3 is 18 residues long. V was clipped by 7 bases and J by 8 bases; unmatched bases: 23. Germline V lookup: CDR1 LNHDA, CDR2 SQIVND (reference sequence). The chain's CDR3 is CASIKRGLTGGGIPEAFF. The CDR3 region has the DNA TGTGCCAGTATCAAAAGGGGACTTACAGGGGGCGGGATTCCCGAAGCTTTCTTT. Supplemented by reference TRBV19 and TRBJ1-1, the full variable domain reads DGGITQSPKYLFRKEGQNVTLSCEQNLNHDAMYWYRQDPGQGLRLIYYSQIVNDFQKGDIAEGYSVSREKKESFPLTVTSAQKNPTAFYLCASIKRGLTGGGIPEAFFGQGTRLTVV.

This clone was seen just once. This chain uses TRBV3-1 (or the pseudogene TRBV3-2) with TRBJ1-3, with D maybe TRBD1 (5 bases). Trimming stripped 2 bases from V and 2 bases from J, with 7 bases between. The CDR3 runs 14 residues. Looked up from germline, CDR1 is LGHDT and CDR2 is YNNKEL (reference sequence). The CDR3 loop reads CASSQSRAGNTIYF. CDR3 coding DNA: TGTGCCAGCAGCCAATCCAGGGCTGGAAACACCATATATTTT.

This clone counts as large (0.1 to 1%). The chain uses TRBV29-1 and TRBJ1-4; tentative D call: TRBD1 (6 bases). CDR1 is SQVTM and CDR2 is ANQGSEA in the germline V gene. The CDR3 consists of 12 residues. The V gene lost 3 bases and the J gene lost 7 bases, with 9 bases spanning the gap. In DNA form, the CDR3 reads TGCAGCGTTGAGCAGGGGCGTGAAAAACTGTTTTTT. It is translated as CSVEQGREKLFF. The whole variable domain, remainder taken from reference TRBV29-1 and TRBJ1-4, is SAVISQKPSRDICQRGTSLTIQCQVDSQVTMMFWYRQQPGQSLTLIATANQGSEATYESGFVIDKFPISRPNLTFSTLTVSNMSPEDSSIYLCSVEQGREKLFFGSGTQLSVL.

A single count supports this clone. The V call is TRBV9, the J call TRBJ1-2; D remains unclear. Germline CDR1 SGDLS, CDR2 YYNGEE. The V end was cut by 4 bases, the J end by 5 bases, with 15 bases between. CDR3 length: 14 residues. The CDR3 loop reads CASSSDSPPYGYTF. Written as DNA, the CDR3 is TGTGCCAGCAGCTCGGACTCGCCCCCTTATGGCTACACCTTC.

The chain is built from TRBV15 and TRBJ2-5; 8 bases are shared with TRBD2. J gave up 2 bases and V 0 bases, and 2 bases lay outside the gene matches. This CDR3 contains 15 residues. Per the germline V gene, CDR1 is LNHNV and CDR2 is YYDKDF (reference sequence). CDR3 loop: CATSRDRGGQETQYF. The CDR3 DNA reads TGTGCCACCAGCAGAGATCGGGGGGGGCAAGAGACCCAGTACTTC.

This chain's CDR3 is CASHGGGELFF. The DNA for the CDR3 is TGTGCCAGCCACGGGGGTGGGGAGCTGTTTTTT. The chain employs TRBV7-6 and TRBJ2-2, with TRBD2 as a possible D gene (6 bases). This CDR3 region has 11 residues. Germline V lookup: CDR1 SGHVS, CDR2 FNYEAQ. V lost 8 bases and J 8 bases, leaving 9 bases between the germline ends.

J is TRBJ1-2 and V is TRBV7-9; possibly TRBD1 for D (5 bases). Per the germline V gene, CDR1 is SEHNR and CDR2 is FQNEAQ (reference sequence). Trimming took off 5 bases at V and 0 bases at J, with 13 bases between the two ends. The CDR3 runs to 15 residues. The CDR3 region has the DNA TGTGCCAGCAGCCCCGATTTGACAGCTAACTATGGCTACACCTTC. This encodes CASSPDLTANYGYTF.

V is TRBV2 and J is TRBJ2-2, with TRBD1 identical over 7 bases. Germline CDR1 reads SNHLY; CDR2 reads FYNNEI. Trimming cost V 6 bases and J 5 bases; bases outside gene matches: 6. CDR3 length: 14 amino acids. Written as DNA, the CDR3 is TGTGCCAGCAGCCTGACAGGGTCGACCGGGGAGCTGTTTTTT. Its translation is CASSLTGSTGELFF.

This chain connects TRBV7-8 to TRBJ2-2; a weak D match, TRBD2 (5 bases). Germline V CDR1 and CDR2: SGHVS, FQNEAQ. V was shortened by 4 bases and J by 3 bases, with 12 bases between the two germline ends. The CDR3 is made up of 15 amino acids. The CDR3 is CASSSLGSYTGELFF. Written as DNA, the CDR3 is TGTGCCAGCAGCTCGCTAGGGAGCTACACCGGGGAGCTGTTTTTT.

The gene calls are TRBV2 and TRBJ1-2; D remains ambiguous. CDR1 and CDR2 from the germline V gene are SNHLY and FYNNEI. The V end was cut by 6 bases, the J end by 4 bases, with 9 bases between. CDR3 size: 12 residues. CDR3: CASRLDIYGYTF. For the CDR3, the DNA is TGTGCCAGCAGATTAGACATCTATGGCTACACCTTC.

This clone was recorded a few times. V and J are TRBV28 and TRBJ2-2; D is perhaps TRBD2 (6 bases). The CDR3 has 17 amino acids. The V and J ends lost 2 bases and 3 bases respectively, with 16 bases between them. Germline assignment: CDR1 MDHEN and CDR2 SYDVKM. The CDR3 sequence is CASSLPNTIADTGELFF. In nucleotides, the CDR3 is TGTGCCAGCAGTTTACCCAACACAATAGCGGACACCGGGGAGCTGTTTTTT.

This chain links TRBV11-3 with TRBJ2-2, with D possibly matching TRBD2 (7 bases). There are 14 residues in the CDR3. Germline assignment: CDR1 SGHNT and CDR2 YENEEA. Between the trimmed V and J ends, which lost 5 bases and 7 bases, there was a span of 14 bases. The DNA for the CDR3 is TGTGCCAGCAGCAGGGGGGGCGGAAACGGGGAGCTGTTTTTT. Its protein is CASSRGGGNGELFF.

This clone showed up just once. The gene calls are TRBV5-4 and TRBJ2-1; TRBD2 aligns across 10 bases. From germline, CDR1 is SGHNT and CDR2 YYREEE (reference sequence). V was pared by 2 bases and J by 7 bases, with 15 bases of the junction left unmatched. This CDR3 has 18 residues. CDR3 sequence reads: CASSFGLLAGGLRNEQFF. In DNA form, the CDR3 reads TGTGCCAGCAGCTTTGGGCTGTTAGCGGGGGGCCTCCGAAATGAGCAGTTCTTC.

J is TRBJ2-7 and V is TRBV6-5; 12 bases line up with TRBD2. V gave up 5 bases and J gave up 2 bases; unmatched junction bases: 4. CDR3 length equals 15 residues. Germline V gives CDR1 MNHEY, CDR2 SVGAGI. The DNA of the CDR3 is TGTGCCAGCAGTCCACTAGCGGGGGGAACCTACGAGCAGTACTTC. Amino acid sequence: CASSPLAGGTYEQYF.

This clone was detected only once. J is TRBJ2-1 and V is TRBV7-9; 10 bases map to TRBD2. V shed 2 bases and J 10 bases; nucleotides not matched to a gene: 11. There are 16 residues in the CDR3. Germline-derived CDR1 and CDR2 are SEHNR and FQNEAQ (reference sequence). Here the CDR3 DNA reads TGTGCCAGCAGCTTATATTTAGCGGGGGGAGAGAACGAGCAGTTCTTC. Encoded protein: CASSLYLAGGENEQFF.

The chain has TRBV5-6 and TRBJ1-2; D not certain. The germline V gene encodes CDR1 SGHDT and CDR2 YYEEEE. V shed 4 bases and J shed 7 bases, with 17 bases lying between them. There are 14 residues in the CDR3. CDR3 nucleotide sequence: TGTGCCAGCAGCCCCGCGCCGAGAGAGGGTGGCTACACCTTC. This gives the protein CASSPAPREGGYTF.

This chain connects TRBV21-1 to TRBJ2-7; the listed D gene, TRBD2, was not tested against the DNA. TRBV21-1 is classified as a pseudogene. The CDR3 consists of 14 residues. In DNA form, the CDR3 reads TGTGCCAGCAGGGGCGGGGGTCCCTGCTACGAGCAGTACTTC. It yields the protein CASRGGGPCYEQYF.

This chain links TRBV6-5 with TRBJ1-4; D not certain. V lost 6 bases and J lost 0, with 8 bases in between. The CDR3 consists of 14 residues. Looked up from germline, CDR1 is MNHEY and CDR2 is SVGAGI. CDR3 nucleotide sequence: TGTGCCAGCAGATCCACAGCAACTAATGAAAAACTGTTTTTT. It encodes CASRSTATNEKLFF.

The chain is built from TRBV5-1 and TRBJ2-5; the match to TRBD2 covers 10 bases. Germline V gene lookup returns CDR1 SGHRS and CDR2 YFSETQ. The CDR3 has 18 amino acids. The J segment lost 4 bases and the V segment lost 4 bases, leaving 16 bases of the junction unmatched. CDR3 amino acids: CASSRVPSGGVLGETQYF. Here the CDR3 DNA reads TGCGCCAGCAGCCGCGTCCCTAGCGGGGGAGTTTTAGGAGAGACCCAGTACTTC. Full variable domain (outside the CDR3, taken from reference TRBV5-1 and TRBJ2-5): KAGVTQTPRYLIKTRGQQVTLSCSPISGHRSVSWYQQTPGQGLQFLFEYFSETQRNKGNFPGRFSGRQFSNSRSEMNVSTLELGDSALYLCASSRVPSGGVLGETQYFGPGTRLLVL.